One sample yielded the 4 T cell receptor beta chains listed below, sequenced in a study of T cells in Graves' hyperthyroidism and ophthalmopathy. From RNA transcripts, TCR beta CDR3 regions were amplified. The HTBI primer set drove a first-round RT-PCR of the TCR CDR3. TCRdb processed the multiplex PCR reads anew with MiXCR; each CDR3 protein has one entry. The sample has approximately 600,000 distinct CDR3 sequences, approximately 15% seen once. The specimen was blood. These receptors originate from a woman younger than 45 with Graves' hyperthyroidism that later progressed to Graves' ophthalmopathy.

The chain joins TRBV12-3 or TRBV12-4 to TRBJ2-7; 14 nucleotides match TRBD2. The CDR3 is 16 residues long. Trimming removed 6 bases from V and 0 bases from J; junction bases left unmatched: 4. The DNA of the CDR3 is TGTGCCAGCAGCCCGGGGACTAGCGGGAGCTCCTACGAGCAGTACTTC. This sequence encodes CASSPGTSGSSYEQYF.

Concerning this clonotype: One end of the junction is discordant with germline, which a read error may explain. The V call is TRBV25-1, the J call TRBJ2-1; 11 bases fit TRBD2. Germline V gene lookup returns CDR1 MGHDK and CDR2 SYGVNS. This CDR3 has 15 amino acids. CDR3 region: CASSEWASGRNEQFF. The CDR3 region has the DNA TGCGCCAGCAGTGAATGGGCTAGCGGGAGGAATGAGCAGTTCTTC.

The CDR3 loop reads CASGLVATYSPLHF. The CDR3 region has the DNA TGTGCTAGTGGTTTGGTGGCAACCTATTCACCCCTCCACTTT. The rearrangement links TRBV12-5 to TRBJ1-6; D not resolved. This CDR3 has 14 amino acids. Trimming removed 0 bases from V and 8 bases from J, with 8 bases in between. Germline values: CDR1 LGHNT, CDR2 FRNRAP. Filled out from reference TRBV12-5 and TRBJ1-6, the complete variable domain reads DARVTQTPRHKVTEMGQEVTMRCQPILGHNTVFWYRQTMMQGLELLAYFRNRAPLDDSGMPKDRFSAEMPDATLATLKIQPSEPRDSAVYFCASGLVATYSPLHFGNGTRLTVT.

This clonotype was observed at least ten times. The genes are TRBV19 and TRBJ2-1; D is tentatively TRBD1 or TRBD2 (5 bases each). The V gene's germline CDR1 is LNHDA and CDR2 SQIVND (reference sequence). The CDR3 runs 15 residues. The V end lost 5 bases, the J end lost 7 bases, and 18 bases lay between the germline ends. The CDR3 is CASSPGTQVGNEQFF. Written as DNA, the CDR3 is TGTGCCAGTAGTCCCGGGACCCAGGTTGGGAATGAGCAGTTCTTC.